This T cell receptor beta chain was observed in a study of CD8 T cells in ankylosing spondylitis. TCRdb passed the 5' RACE reads through MiXCR, listing each CDR3 protein once. The table lists a few hundred thousand distinct CDR3 sequences, roughly a quarter of them singletons. Points from the study as a whole: Matched synovial fluid from ankylosing spondylitis patients was reported to be enriched for disease-linked clones.

This clonotype was detected many times. Its specificity is not known. The J segment lost 5 bases and the V segment lost 0 bases, leaving 1 base of the junction unmatched. The length of the CDR3 is 14 residues. CDR1 is SGHRS and CDR2 is YFSETQ in the germline V gene. This TCR was sampled from a male donor with ankylosing spondylitis or in good health (not recorded which). Sequenced input: blood, either unsorted or a sorted T cell fraction (not recorded which). This rearrangement joins TRBV5-1 to TRBJ2-1; 8 positions agree with TRBD2. CDR3 nucleotide sequence: TGCGCCAGCAGCTTGGTCGGGGGGGACAATGAGCAGTTCTTC. Encoded protein: CASSLVGGDNEQFF. Full variable domain (outside the CDR3, taken from reference TRBV5-1 and TRBJ2-1): KAGVTQTPRYLIKTRGQQVTLSCSPISGHRSVSWYQQTPGQGLQFLFEYFSETQRNKGNFPGRFSGRQFSNSRSEMNVSTLELGDSALYLCASSLVGGDNEQFFGPGTRLTVL.